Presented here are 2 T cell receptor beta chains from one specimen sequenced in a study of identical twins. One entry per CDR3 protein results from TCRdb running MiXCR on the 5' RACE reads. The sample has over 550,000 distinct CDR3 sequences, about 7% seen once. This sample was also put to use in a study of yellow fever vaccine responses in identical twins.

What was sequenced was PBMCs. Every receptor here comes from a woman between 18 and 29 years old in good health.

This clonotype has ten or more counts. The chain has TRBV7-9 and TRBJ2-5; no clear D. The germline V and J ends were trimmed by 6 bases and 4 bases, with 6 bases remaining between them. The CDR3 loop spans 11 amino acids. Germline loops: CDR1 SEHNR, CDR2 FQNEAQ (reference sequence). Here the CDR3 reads CASRDGETQYF. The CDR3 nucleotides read TGTGCCAGCAGGGATGGAGAGACCCAGTACTTC.

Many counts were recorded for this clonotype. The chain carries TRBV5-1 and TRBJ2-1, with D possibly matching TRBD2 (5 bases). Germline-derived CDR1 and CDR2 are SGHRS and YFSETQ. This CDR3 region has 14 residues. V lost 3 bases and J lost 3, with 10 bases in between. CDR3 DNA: TGCGCCAGCAGCTACGGCGGGCTCTACAATGAGCAGTTCTTC. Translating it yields CASSYGGLYNEQFF.